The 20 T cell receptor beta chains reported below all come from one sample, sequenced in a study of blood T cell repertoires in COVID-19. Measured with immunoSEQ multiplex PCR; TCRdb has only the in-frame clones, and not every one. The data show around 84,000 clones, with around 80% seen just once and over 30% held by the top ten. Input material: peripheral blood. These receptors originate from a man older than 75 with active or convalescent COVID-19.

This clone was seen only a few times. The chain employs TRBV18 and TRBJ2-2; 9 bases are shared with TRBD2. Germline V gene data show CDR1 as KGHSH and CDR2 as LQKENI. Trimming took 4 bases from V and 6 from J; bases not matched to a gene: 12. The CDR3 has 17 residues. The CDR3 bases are TGTGCCAGCTCACAGAGGTCTCCTAGCGGGGCGGCCGGGGAGCTGTTTTTT. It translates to CASSQRSPSGAAGELFF.

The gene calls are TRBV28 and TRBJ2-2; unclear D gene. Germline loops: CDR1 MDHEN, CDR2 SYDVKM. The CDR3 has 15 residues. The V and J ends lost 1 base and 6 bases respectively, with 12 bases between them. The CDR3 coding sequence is TGTGCCAGCAGTTTATCATTTTTAGGAGCCGGGGAGCTGTTTTTT. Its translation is CASSLSFLGAGELFF.

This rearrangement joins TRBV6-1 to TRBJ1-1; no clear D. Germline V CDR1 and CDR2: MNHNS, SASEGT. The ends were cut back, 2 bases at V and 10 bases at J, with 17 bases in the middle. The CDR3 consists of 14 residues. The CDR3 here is CASSEKWAVGAAFF. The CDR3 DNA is TGTGCCAGCAGTGAAAAATGGGCAGTCGGTGCAGCTTTCTTT.

This chain's CDR3 is CASSTGLAGQETQYF. Written as DNA, the CDR3 is TGTGCCAGCAGCACGGGACTAGCGGGGCAAGAGACCCAGTACTTC. V gene TRBV3-1 (or the pseudogene TRBV3-2) combines with J gene TRBJ2-5; TRBD2 matches 13 bases. In germline, CDR1 is LGHDT, CDR2 YNNKEL (reference sequence). The ends lost 5 bases at V and 2 bases at J; junction bases unmatched: 2. The CDR3 is 15 amino acids.

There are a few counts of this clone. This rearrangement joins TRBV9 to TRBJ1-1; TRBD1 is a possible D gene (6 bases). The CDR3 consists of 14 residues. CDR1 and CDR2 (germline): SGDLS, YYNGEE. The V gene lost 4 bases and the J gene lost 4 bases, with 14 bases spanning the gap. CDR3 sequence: CASSPMGGPTEAFF. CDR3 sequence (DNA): TGTGCCAGCAGCCCTATGGGGGGGCCCACTGAAGCTTTCTTT.

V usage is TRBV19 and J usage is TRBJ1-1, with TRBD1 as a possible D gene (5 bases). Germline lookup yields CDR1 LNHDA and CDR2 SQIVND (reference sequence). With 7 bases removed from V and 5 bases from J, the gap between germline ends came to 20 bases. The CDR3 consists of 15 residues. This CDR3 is CASNLRDSPGTEAFF. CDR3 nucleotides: TGTGCCAGTAACCTCCGGGACTCCCCGGGAACTGAAGCTTTCTTT.

The CDR3 DNA follows: TGTGCCAGCAGCCAGTTCTTTTCGGGGACTACGGAGCAGTACTTC. This gives the protein CASSQFFSGTTEQYF. The chain couples TRBV3-1 (or the pseudogene TRBV3-2) to TRBJ2-7, with 7 bases matching TRBD2. With 3 bases clipped from V and 7 bases from J, the junction kept 12 bases outside the gene matches. This CDR3 comprises 15 residues. The germline gives CDR1 LGHDT, CDR2 YNNKEL (reference sequence).

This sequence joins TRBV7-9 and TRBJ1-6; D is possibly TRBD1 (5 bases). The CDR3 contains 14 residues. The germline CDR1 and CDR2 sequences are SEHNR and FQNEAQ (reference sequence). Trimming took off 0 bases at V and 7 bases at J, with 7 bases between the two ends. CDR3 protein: CASSLAGENSPLHF. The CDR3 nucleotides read TGTGCCAGCAGCTTAGCAGGGGAAAATTCACCCCTCCACTTT. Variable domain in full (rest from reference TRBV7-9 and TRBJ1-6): DTGVSQNPRHKITKRGQNVTFRCDPISEHNRLYWYRQTLGQGPEFLTYFQNEAQLEKSRLLSDRFSAERPKGSFSTLEIQRTEQGDSAMYLCASSLAGENSPLHFGNGTRLTVT.

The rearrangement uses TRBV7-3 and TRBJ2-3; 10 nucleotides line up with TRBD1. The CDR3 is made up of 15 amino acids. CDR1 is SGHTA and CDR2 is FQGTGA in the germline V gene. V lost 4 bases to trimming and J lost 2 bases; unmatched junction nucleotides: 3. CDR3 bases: TGTGCCAGCAGCTCGACAGGGGGCCACACAGATACGCAGTATTTT. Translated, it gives CASSSTGGHTDTQYF.

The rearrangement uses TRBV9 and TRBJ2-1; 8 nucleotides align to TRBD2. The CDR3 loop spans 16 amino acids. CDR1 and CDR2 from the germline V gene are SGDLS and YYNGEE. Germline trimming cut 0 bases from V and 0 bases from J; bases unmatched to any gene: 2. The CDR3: CASSVVGLASYNEQFF. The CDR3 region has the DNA TGTGCCAGCAGCGTAGTTGGACTAGCCTCCTACAATGAGCAGTTCTTC.

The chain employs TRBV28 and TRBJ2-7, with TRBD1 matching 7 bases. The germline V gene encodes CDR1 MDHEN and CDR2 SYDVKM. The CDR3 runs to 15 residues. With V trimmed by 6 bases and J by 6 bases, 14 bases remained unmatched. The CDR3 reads CASRTEAGGLGEQYF. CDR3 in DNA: TGTGCCAGCAGGACTGAGGCAGGGGGATTGGGCGAGCAGTACTTC.

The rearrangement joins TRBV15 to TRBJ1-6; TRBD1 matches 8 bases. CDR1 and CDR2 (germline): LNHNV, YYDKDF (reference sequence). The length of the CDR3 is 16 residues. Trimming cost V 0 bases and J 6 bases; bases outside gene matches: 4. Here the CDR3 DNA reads TGTGCCACCAGCAGAGACAGGGGGCGATTTAATTCACCCCTCCACTTT. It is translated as CATSRDRGRFNSPLHF. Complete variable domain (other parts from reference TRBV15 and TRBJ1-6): DAMVIQNPRYQVTQFGKPVTLSCSQTLNHNVMYWYQQKSSQAPKLLFHYYDKDFNNEADTPDNFQSRRPNTSFCFLDIRSPGLGDTAMYLCATSRDRGRFNSPLHFGNGTRLTVT.

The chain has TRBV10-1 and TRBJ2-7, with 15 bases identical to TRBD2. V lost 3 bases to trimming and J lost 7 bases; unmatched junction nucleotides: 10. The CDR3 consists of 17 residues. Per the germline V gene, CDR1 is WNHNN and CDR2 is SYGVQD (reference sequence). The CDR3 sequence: CASSDRRTSGRAGEQYF. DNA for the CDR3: TGCGCCAGCAGTGACCGGAGGACTAGCGGGAGGGCCGGGGAGCAGTACTTC.

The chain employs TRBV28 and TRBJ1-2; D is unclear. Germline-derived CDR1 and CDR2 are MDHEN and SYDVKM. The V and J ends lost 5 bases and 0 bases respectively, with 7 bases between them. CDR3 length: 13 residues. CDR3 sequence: CASSDRSNYGYTF. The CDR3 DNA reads TGTGCCAGCAGTGATCGGTCTAACTATGGCTACACCTTC.

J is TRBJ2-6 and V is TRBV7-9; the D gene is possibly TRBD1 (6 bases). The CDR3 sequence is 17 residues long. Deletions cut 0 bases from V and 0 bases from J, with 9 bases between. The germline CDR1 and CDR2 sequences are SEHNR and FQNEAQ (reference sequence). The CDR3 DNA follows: TGTGCCAGCAGCTTAGCGGCAGGGGTCTCTGGGGCCAACGTCCTGACTTTC. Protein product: CASSLAAGVSGANVLTF.

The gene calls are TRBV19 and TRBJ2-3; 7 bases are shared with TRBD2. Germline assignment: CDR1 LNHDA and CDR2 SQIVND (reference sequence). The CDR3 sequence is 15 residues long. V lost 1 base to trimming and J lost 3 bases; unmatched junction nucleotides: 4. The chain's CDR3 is CASSIVSGGTDTQYF. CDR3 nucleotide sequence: TGTGCCAGTAGTATAGTTTCGGGGGGAACAGATACGCAGTATTTT.

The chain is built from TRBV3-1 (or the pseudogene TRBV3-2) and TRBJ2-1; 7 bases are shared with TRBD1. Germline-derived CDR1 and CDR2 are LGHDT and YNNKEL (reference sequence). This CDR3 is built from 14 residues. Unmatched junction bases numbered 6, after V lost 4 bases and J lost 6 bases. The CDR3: CASSLRDSGNEQFF. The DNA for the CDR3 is TGTGCCAGCAGCCTCCGGGACAGCGGCAATGAGCAGTTCTTC.

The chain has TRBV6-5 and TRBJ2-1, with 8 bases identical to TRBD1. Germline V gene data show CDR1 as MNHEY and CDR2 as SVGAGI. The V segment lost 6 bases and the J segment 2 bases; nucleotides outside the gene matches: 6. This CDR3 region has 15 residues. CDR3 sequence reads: CASSTDRETYNEQFF. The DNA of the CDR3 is TGTGCCAGCAGCACGGACAGGGAGACCTACAATGAGCAGTTCTTC.

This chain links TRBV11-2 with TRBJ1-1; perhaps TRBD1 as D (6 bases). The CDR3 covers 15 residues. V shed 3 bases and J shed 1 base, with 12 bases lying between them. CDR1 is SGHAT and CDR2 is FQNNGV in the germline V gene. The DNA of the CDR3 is TGTGCCAGCAGCTTCCACACAGGGCGGAACACTGAAGCTTTCTTT. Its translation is CASSFHTGRNTEAFF.

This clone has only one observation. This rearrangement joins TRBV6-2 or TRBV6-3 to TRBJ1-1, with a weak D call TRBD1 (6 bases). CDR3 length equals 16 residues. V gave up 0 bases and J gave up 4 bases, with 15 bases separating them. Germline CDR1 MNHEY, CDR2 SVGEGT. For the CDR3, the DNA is TGTGCCAGCAGTTACTCGGGAATGGGGGGGCCCACTGAAGCTTTCTTT. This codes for CASSYSGMGGPTEAFF.